The present T cell receptor (beta chain) was sequenced within a study of cytomegalovirus exposure and HLA in healthy donors. V trimming: 3 bases; J trimming: 7 bases; junction bases outside the gene matches: 8. The CDR3 length is 15 residues. The germline gives CDR1 SGHTA, CDR2 FQGNSA. This PCR relied on a set of 60 Vbeta primers and 13 Jbeta primers. The assay was immunoSEQ multiplex PCR, and TCRdb's table has in-frame clones only and misses some. The sample records around 91,000 clones, 70% to 85% being singletons. Sequenced: PBMCs. This chain uses TRBV7-2 with TRBJ2-2; 7 nucleotides line up with TRBD2. The receptor was derived from a man between 18 and 35 years old in good health and CMV-seronegative. CDR3 sequence (DNA): TGTGCCAGCAGCTTCCGCGGGAGCTTTGGCGGGGAGCTGTTTTTT. Translation gives CASSFRGSFGGELFF.